This TCR beta chain stems from a study of OX40 agonist ivuxolimab in advanced cancers. On the study more broadly: At around 83% male, the cohort had a mean age of 60 years, ranging from about 20 to 79.

Libraries were prepared by immunoSEQ multiplex PCR; TCRdb keeps only in-frame clonotypes and omits some of them. Seen here are 74,000 or so clones, about 85% observed once, and the top ten hold around 2%. This clone was counted once. Between the trimmed V and J ends, which lost 0 bases and 5 bases, there was a span of 3 bases. The CDR3 spans 12 residues. The rearrangement links TRBV5-3 to TRBJ1-5; D gene ambiguous. TRBV5-3 is flagged as an ORF with uncertain function. This receptor was identified in an adult with an advanced solid tumor such as melanoma, head and neck, liver or kidney cancer. The material sequenced was CD4+ or CD8+ T cells sorted from blood, taken in a trial of the OX40 agonist ivuxolimab. The CDR3 sequence: CARSLAYQPQHF. In DNA, the CDR3 is TGTGCCAGAAGCTTGGCTTATCAGCCCCAGCATTTT.